Below, one T cell receptor (beta chain) is given with its context. No antigen is known for it. One end of the junction does not line up with germline, which may come from a read error. The data belong to a study of response to subunit inactivated influenza vaccine. Study observations and caveats: The authors suggested that every seasonal influenza vaccination recruits few new T cells.

This CDR3 is built from 14 residues. CDR1 DFQATT and CDR2 SNEGSKA come from the germline V gene (reference sequence). A single record per CDR3 protein comes from TCRdb applying MiXCR to the RT-PCR reads. The table shows 160,000 or so distinct CDR3 sequences, with 11% occurring only once. J is TRBJ2-7 and V is TRBV20-1; 7 bases agree with TRBD1. This clonotype was sampled from a man in his fifties who received an inactivated influenza vaccine. The sequences come from non-naive T cells sorted from PBMCs, collected around seven weeks after vaccination. The CDR3 here is CRARVGTATYEQYF. Here the CDR3 DNA reads TGCAGAGCTAGAGTGGGGACAGCGACCTACGAGCAGTACTTC.